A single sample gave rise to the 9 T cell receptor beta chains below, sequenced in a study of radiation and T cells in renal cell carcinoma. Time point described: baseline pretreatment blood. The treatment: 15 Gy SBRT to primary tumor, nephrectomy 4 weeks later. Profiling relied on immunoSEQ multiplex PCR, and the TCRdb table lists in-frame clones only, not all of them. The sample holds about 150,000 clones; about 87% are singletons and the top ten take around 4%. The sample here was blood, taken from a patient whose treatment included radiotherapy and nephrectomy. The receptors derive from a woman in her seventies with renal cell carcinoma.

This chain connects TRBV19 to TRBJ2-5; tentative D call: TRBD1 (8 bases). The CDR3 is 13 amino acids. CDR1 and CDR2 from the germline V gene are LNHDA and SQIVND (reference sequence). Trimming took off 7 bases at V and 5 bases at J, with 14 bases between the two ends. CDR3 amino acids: CASMNRGGETQYF. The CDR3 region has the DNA TGTGCCAGTATGAACAGGGGGGGCGAGACCCAGTACTTC.

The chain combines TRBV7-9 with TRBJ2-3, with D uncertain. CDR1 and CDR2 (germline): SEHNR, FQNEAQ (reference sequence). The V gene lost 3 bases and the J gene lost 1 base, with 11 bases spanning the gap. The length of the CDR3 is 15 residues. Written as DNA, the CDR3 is TGTGCCAGCAGCTTCGGTTTGCTAGGCACAGATACGCAGTATTTT. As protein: CASSFGLLGTDTQYF. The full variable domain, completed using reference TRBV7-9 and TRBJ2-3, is DTGVSQNPRHKITKRGQNVTFRCDPISEHNRLYWYRQTLGQGPEFLTYFQNEAQLEKSRLLSDRFSAERPKGSFSTLEIQRTEQGDSAMYLCASSFGLLGTDTQYFGPGTRLTVL.

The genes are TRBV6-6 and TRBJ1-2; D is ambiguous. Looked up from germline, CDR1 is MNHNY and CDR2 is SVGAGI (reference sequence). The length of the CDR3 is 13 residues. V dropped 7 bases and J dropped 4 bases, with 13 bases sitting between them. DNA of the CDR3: TGTGCCAGCACCTTATCAGCTTCCTATGGCTACACCTTC. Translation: CASTLSASYGYTF.

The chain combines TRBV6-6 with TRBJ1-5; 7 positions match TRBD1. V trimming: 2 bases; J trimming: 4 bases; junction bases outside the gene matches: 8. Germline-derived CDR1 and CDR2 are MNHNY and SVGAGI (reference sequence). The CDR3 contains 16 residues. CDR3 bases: TGTGCCAGCAGTTACCCCACAGGGGATAGGAATCAGCCCCAGCATTTT. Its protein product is CASSYPTGDRNQPQHF.

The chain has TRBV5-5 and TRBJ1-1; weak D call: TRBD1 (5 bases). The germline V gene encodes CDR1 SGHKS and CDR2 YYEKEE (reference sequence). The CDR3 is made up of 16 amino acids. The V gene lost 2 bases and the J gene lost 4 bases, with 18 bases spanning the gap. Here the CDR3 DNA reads TGTGCCAGCAGCTTACGACCGACCACAGGCGGCACTGAAGCTTTCTTT. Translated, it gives CASSLRPTTGGTEAFF.

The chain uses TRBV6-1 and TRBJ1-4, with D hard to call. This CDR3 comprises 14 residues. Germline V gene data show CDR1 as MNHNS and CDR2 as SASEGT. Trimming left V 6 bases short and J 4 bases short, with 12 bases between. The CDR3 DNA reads TGTGCCAGCAGGACAAATAGGCGTAATGAAAAACTGTTTTTT. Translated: CASRTNRRNEKLFF.

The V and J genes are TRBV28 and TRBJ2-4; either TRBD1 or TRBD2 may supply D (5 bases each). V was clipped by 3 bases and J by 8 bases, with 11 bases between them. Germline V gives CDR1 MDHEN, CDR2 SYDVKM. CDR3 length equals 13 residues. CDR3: CASSLQGVDIQYF. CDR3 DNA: TGTGCCAGCAGTTTGCAGGGAGTGGACATTCAGTACTTC.

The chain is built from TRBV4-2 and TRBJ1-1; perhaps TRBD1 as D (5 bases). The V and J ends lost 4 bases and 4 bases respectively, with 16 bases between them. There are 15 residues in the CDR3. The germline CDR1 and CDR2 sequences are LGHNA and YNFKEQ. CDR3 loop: CASSPGDPQSTEAFF. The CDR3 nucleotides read TGTGCCAGCAGCCCCGGGGACCCTCAGAGCACTGAAGCTTTCTTT.

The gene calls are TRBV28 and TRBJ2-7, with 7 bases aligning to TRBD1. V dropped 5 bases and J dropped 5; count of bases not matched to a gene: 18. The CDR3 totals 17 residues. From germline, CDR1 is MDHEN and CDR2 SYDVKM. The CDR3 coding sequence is TGTGCCAGCAGTCCCCACCAGGGACAGAGATTATTAAACGAGCAGTACTTC. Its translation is CASSPHQGQRLLNEQYF. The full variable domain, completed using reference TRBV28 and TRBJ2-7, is DVKVTQSSRYLVKRTGEKVFLECVQDMDHENMFWYRQDPGLGLRLIYFSYDVKMKEKGDIPEGYSVSREKKERFSLILESASTNQTSMYLCASSPHQGQRLLNEQYFGPGTRLTVT.